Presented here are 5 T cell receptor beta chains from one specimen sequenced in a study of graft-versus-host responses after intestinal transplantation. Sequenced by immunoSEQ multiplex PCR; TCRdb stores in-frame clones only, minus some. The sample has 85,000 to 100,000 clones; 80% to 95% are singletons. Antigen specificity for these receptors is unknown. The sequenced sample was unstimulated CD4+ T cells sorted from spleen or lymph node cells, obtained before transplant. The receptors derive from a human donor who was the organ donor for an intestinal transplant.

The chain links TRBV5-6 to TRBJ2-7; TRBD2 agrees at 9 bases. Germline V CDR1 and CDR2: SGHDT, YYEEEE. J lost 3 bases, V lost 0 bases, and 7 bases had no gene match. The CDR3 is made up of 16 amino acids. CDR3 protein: CASSLVVAGEFYEQYF. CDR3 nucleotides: TGTGCCAGCAGCTTGGTTGTAGCGGGAGAGTTCTACGAGCAGTACTTC.

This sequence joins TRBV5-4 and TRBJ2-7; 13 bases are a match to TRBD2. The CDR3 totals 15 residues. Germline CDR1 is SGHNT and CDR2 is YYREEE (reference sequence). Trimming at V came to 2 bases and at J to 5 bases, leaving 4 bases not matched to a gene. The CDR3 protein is CASSFRTSGRNEQYF. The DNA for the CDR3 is TGTGCCAGCAGCTTTCGGACTAGCGGGAGAAACGAGCAGTACTTC.

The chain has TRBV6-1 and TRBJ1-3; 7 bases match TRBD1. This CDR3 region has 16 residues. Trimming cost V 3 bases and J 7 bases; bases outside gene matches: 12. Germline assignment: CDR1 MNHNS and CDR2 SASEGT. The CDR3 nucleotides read TGTGCCAGCAGTGACTGGAACAGGGGCTTCGGGAACACCATATATTTT. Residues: CASSDWNRGFGNTIYF.

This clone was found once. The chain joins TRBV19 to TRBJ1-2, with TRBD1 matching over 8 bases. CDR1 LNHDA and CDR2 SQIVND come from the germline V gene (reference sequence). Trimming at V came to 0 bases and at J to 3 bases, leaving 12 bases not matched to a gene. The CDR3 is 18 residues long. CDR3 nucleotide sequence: TGTGCCAGTAGTATAGATACCAACCGGGACAGGCTCTACTATGGCTACACCTTC. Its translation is CASSIDTNRDRLYYGYTF. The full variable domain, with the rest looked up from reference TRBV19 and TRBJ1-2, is DGGITQSPKYLFRKEGQNVTLSCEQNLNHDAMYWYRQDPGQGLRLIYYSQIVNDFQKGDIAEGYSVSREKKESFPLTVTSAQKNPTAFYLCASSIDTNRDRLYYGYTFGSGTRLTVV.

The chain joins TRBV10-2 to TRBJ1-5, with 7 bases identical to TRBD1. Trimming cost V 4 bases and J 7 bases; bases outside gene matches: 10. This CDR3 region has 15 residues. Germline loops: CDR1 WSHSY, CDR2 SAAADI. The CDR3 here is CASSVGRQGGQPQHF. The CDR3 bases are TGCGCCAGCAGTGTGGGGAGACAGGGAGGACAGCCCCAGCATTTT.